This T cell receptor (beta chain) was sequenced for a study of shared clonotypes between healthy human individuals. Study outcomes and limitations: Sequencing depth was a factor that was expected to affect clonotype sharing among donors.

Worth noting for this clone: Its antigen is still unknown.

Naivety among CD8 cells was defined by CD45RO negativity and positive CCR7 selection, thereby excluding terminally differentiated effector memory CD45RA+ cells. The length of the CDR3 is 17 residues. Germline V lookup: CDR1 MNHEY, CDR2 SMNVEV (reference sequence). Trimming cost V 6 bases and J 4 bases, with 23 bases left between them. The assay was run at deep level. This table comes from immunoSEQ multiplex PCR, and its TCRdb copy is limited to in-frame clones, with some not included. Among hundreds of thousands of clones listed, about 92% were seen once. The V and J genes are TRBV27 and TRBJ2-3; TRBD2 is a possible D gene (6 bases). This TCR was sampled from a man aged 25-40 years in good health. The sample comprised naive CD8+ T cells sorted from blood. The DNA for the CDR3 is TGTGCCAGCAGCCCAACCCCAAGCGGGCCCTCCGCAGATACGCAGTATTTT. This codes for CASSPTPSGPSADTQYF.